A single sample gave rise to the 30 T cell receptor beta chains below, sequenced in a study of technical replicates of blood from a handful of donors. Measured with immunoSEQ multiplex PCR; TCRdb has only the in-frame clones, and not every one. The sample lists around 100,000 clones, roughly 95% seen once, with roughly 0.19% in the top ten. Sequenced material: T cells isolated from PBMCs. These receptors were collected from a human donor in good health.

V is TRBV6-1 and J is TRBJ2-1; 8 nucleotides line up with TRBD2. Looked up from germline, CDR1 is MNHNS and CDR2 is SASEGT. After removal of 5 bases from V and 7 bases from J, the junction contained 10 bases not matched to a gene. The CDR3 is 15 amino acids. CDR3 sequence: CASSFAGGFKNEQFF. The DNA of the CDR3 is TGTGCCAGCAGTTTTGCGGGAGGTTTTAAGAATGAGCAGTTCTTC.

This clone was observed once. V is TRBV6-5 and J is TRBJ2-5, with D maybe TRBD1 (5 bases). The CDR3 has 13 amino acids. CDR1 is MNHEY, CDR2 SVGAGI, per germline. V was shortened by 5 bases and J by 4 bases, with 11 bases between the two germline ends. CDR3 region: CASSHPDRETQYF. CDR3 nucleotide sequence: TGTGCCAGCAGTCACCCCGACAGAGAGACCCAGTACTTC.

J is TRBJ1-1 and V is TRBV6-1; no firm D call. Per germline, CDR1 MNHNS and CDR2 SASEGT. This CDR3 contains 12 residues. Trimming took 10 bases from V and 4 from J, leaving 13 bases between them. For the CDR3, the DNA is TGTGCCATCCAAACCGCGTTCACTGAAGCTTTCTTT. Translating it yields CAIQTAFTEAFF.

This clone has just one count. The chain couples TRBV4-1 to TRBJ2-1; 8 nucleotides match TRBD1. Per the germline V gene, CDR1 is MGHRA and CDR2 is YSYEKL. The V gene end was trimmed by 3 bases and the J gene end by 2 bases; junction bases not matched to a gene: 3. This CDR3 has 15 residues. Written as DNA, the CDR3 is TGCGCCAGCAGCCACGAGACAGGGGCCTACAATGAGCAGTTCTTC. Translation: CASSHETGAYNEQFF.

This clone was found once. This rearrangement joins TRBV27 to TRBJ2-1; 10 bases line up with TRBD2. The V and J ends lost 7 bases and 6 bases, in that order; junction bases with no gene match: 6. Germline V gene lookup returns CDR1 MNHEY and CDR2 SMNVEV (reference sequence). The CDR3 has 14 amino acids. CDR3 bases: TGTGCCAGCACCTCCCGGACTAGCGGCAATGAGCAGTTCTTC. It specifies CASTSRTSGNEQFF.

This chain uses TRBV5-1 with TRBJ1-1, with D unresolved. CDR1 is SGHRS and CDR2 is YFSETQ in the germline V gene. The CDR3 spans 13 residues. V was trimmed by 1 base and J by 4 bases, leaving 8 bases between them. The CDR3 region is CASSLSGGTEAFF. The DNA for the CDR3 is TGCGCCAGCAGCTTGTCGGGTGGCACTGAAGCTTTCTTT.

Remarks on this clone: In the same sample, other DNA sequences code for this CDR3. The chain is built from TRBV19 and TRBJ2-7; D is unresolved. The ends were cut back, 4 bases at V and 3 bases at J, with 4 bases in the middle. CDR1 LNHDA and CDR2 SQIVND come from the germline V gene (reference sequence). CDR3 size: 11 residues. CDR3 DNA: TGTGCCAGTAGTAGCGGCTACGAGCAGTACTTC. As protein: CASSSGYEQYF.

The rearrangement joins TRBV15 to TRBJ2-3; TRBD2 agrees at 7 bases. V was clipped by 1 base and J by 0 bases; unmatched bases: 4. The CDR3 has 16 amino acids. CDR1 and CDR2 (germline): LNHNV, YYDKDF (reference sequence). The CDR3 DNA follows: TGTGCCACCAGCAGAGGAGGGAGGGGTAGCACAGATACGCAGTATTTT. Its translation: CATSRGGRGSTDTQYF.

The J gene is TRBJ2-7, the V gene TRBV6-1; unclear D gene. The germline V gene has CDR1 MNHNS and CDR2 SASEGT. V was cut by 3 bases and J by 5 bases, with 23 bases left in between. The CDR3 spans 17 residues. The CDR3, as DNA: TGTGCCAGCAGTGATTCGGAGCCGGGTTATAGTTTCGACGAGCAGTACTTC. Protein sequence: CASSDSEPGYSFDEQYF.

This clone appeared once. CDR3 sequence reads: CASSLSPDTDTQYF. CDR3 DNA: TGTGCCAGCAGCTTGTCACCAGACACAGATACGCAGTATTTT. V gene TRBV5-6 combines with J gene TRBJ2-3; D is unclear. This CDR3 contains 14 residues. V was clipped by 1 base and J by 2 bases, with 8 bases between them. Germline V gene lookup returns CDR1 SGHDT and CDR2 YYEEEE.

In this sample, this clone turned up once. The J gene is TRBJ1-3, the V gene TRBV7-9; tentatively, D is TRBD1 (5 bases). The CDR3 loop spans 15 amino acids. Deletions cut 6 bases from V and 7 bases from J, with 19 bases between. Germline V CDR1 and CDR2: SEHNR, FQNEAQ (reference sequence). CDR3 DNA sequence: TGTGCCAGCAGATTCGATGGGGGGGTGCGGAACACCATATATTTT. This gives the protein CASRFDGGVRNTIYF.

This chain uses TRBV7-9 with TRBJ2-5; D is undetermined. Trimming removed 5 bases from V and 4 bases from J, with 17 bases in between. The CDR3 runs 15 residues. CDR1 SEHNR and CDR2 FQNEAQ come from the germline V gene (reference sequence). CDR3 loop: CASSLGRSSIETQYF. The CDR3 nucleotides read TGTGCCAGCAGCCTGGGCAGGTCCTCGATAGAGACCCAGTACTTC.

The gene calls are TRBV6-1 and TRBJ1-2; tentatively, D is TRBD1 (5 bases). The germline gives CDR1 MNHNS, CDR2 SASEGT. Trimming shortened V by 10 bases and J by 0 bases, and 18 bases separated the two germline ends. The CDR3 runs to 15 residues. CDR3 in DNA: TGTGCCAACAAACCCCGGGGGTTCCCTAACTATGGCTACACCTTC. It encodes CANKPRGFPNYGYTF.

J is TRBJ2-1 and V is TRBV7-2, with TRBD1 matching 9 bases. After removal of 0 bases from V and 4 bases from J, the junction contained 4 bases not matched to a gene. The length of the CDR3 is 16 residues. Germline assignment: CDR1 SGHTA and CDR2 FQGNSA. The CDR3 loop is CASSLASGTGYNEQFF. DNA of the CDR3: TGTGCCAGCAGCTTAGCCTCCGGGACAGGGTACAATGAGCAGTTCTTC.

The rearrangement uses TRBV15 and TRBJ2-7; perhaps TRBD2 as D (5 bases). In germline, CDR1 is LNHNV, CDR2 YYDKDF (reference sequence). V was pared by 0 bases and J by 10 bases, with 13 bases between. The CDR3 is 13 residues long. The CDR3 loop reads CATSRDASTGQYF. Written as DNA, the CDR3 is TGTGCCACCAGCAGAGACGCCTCGACGGGACAGTACTTC. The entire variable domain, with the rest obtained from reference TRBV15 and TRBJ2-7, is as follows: DAMVIQNPRYQVTQFGKPVTLSCSQTLNHNVMYWYQQKSSQAPKLLFHYYDKDFNNEADTPDNFQSRRPNTSFCFLDIRSPGLGDTAMYLCATSRDASTGQYFGPGTRLTVT.

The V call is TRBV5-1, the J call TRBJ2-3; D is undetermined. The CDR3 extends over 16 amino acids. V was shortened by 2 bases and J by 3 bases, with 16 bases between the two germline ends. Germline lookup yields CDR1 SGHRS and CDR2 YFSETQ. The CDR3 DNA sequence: TGCGCCAGCAGCTTAGGCGAGGATTTTCGGACAGATACGCAGTATTTT. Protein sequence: CASSLGEDFRTDTQYF.

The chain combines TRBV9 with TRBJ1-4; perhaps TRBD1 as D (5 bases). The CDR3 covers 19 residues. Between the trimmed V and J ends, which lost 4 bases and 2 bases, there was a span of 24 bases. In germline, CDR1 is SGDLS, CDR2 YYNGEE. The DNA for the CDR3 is TGTGCCAGCAGCCCCAGTAGTAGTGTTCTACCAGGGACTAATGAAAAACTGTTTTTT. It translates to CASSPSSSVLPGTNEKLFF.

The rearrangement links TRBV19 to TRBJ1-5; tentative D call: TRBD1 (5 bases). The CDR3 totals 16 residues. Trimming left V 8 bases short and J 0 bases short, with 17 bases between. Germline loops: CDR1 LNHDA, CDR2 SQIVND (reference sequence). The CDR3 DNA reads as TGTGCCAGTGGGGCGACAGAAACATATAGCAATCAGCCCCAGCATTTT. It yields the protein CASGATETYSNQPQHF.

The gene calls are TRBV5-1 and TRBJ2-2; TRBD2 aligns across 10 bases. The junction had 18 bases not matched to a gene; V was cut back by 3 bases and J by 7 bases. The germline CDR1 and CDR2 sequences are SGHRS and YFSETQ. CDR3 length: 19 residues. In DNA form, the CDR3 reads TGCGCCAGCAGCTCGACCCAACGGACTAGCGGTTATAAGGACGGGGAGCTGTTTTTT. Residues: CASSSTQRTSGYKDGELFF.

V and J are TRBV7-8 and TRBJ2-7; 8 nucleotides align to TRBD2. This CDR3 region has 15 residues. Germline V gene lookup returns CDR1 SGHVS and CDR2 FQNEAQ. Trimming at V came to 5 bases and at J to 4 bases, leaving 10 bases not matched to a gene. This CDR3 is CASSPTGGRSYEQYF. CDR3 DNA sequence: TGTGCCAGCAGCCCAACGGGGGGGCGTTCGTACGAGCAGTACTTC.

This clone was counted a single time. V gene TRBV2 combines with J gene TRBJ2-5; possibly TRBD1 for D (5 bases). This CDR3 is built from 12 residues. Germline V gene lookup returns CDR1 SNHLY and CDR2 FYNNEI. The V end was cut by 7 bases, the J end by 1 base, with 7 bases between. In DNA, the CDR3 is TGTGCCAGCATTGGGGCCCAAGAGACCCAGTACTTC. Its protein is CASIGAQETQYF. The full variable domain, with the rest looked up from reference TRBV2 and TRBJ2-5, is EPEVTQTPSHQVTQMGQEVILRCVPISNHLYFYWYRQILGQKVEFLVSFYNNEISEKSEIFDDQFSVERPDGSNFTLKIRSTKLEDSAMYFCASIGAQETQYFGPGTRLLVL.

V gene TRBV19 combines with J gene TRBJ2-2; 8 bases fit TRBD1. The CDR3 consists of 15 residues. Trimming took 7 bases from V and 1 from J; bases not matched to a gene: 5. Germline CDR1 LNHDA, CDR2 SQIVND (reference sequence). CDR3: CASKKGQVNTGELFF. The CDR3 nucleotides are TGTGCCAGTAAAAAGGGACAGGTGAACACCGGGGAGCTGTTTTTT.

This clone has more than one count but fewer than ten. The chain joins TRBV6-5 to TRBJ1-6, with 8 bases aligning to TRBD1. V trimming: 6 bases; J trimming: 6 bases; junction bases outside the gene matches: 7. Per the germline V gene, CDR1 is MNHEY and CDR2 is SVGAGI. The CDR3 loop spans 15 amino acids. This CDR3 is CASSRNDRGNSPLHF. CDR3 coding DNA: TGTGCCAGCAGCCGTAACGACAGGGGTAATTCACCCCTCCACTTT.

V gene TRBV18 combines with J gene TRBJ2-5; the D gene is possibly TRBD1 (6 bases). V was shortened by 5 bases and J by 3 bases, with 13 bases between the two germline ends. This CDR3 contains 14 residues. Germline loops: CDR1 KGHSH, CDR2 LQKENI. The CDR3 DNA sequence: TGTGCCAGCTCATACCAGGGGTTTAAAGAGACCCAGTACTTC. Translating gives CASSYQGFKETQYF.

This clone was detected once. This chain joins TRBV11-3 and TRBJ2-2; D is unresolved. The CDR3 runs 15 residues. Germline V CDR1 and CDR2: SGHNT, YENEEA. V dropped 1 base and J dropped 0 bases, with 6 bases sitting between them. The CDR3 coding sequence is TGTGCCAGCAGCTTAGGTCAGACGAACACCGGGGAGCTGTTTTTT. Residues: CASSLGQTNTGELFF.

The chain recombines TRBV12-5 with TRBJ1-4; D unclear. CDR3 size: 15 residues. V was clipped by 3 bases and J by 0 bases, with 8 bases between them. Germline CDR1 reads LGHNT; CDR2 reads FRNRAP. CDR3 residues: CASGFGDSTNEKLFF. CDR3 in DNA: TGTGCTAGTGGTTTCGGAGATTCAACTAATGAAAAACTGTTTTTT.

The CDR3 loop reads CASSLTGDSYEQYF. CDR3 in DNA: TGTGCCAGCAGCTTAACCGGGGATTCCTACGAGCAGTACTTC. V usage is TRBV7-2 and J usage is TRBJ2-7, with D possibly being TRBD2 (5 bases). V lost 2 bases, J lost 1 base, and 9 bases lay in between. Germline CDR1 reads SGHTA; CDR2 reads FQGNSA. The CDR3 sequence is 14 residues long.

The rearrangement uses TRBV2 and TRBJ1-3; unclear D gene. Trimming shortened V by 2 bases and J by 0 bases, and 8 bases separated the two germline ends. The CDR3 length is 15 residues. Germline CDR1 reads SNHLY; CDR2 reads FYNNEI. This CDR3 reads CASSENPDSGNTIYF. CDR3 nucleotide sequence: TGTGCCAGCAGTGAAAACCCAGACTCTGGAAACACCATATATTTT.

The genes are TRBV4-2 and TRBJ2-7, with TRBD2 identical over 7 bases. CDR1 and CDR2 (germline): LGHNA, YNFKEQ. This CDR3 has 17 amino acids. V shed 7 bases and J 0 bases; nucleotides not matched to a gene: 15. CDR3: CASTYTVEGEGSYEQYF. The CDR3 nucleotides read TGTGCCAGCACCTACACCGTTGAAGGGGAGGGCTCCTACGAGCAGTACTTC.

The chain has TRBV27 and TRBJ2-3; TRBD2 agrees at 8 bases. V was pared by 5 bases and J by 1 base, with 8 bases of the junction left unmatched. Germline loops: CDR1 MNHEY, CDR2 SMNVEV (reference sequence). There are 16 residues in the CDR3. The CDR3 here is CASSGPREGGTDTQYF. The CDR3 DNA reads TGTGCCAGCAGTGGGCCCCGGGAGGGAGGCACAGATACGCAGTATTTT.